Following are 29 T cell receptor beta chains from one sample sequenced in a study of blood T cell repertoires in COVID-19 (dated by TCRdb to the early 2020s). Preparation of the library involved the immunoSEQ multiplex PCR assay. Drawn from immuneACCESS, this table holds only the in-frame rearrangements with V and J called that TCRdb kept. Clones are partly lost; checked studies trace under half to an unresolved V gene and leave the rest unexplained. In this sample the table shows roughly 200,000 clones, around 86% of which occur a single time. The ten largest clonotypes hold roughly 8.2% of the sample. The sample consisted of peripheral blood. These receptors were taken from a woman aged 80 or over with COVID-19, enrolled during active disease.

The chain is built from TRBV7-2 and TRBJ2-7; D possibly corresponds to TRBD2 (6 bases). Germline V gene data show CDR1 as SGHTA and CDR2 as FQGNSA. The CDR3 sequence is 12 residues long. Trimming shortened V by 8 bases and J by 0 bases, and 8 bases separated the two germline ends. Here the CDR3 reads CASGTPSYEQYF. CDR3 in DNA: TGTGCCAGCGGGACTCCCTCCTACGAGCAGTACTTC. Variable domain in full (rest from reference TRBV7-2 and TRBJ2-7): GAGVSQSPSNKVTEKGKDVELRCDPISGHTALYWYRQSLGQGLEFLIYFQGNSAPDKSGLPSDRFSAERTGGSVSTLTIQRTQQEDSAVYLCASGTPSYEQYFGPGTRLTVT.

The DNA of the CDR3 is TGTGCCAGCAGTTATGGTAGGGGCTATGGCTACACCTTC. It is translated as CASSYGRGYGYTF. This chain uses TRBV6-5 with TRBJ1-2; D possibly corresponds to TRBD1 (5 bases). The CDR3 runs 13 residues. Trimming stripped 3 bases from V and 4 bases from J, with 9 bases between. CDR1 is MNHEY and CDR2 is SVGAGI in the germline V gene.

This clone has a single count. The chain has TRBV3-1 (or the pseudogene TRBV3-2) and TRBJ1-1, with D perhaps TRBD1 (6 bases). The CDR3 sequence is 13 residues long. V was clipped by 4 bases and J by 5 bases, with 11 bases between them. From germline, CDR1 is LGHDT and CDR2 YNNKEL (reference sequence). This CDR3 is CASSPGGATEAFF. Here the CDR3 DNA reads TGTGCCAGCAGCCCTGGGGGGGCAACTGAAGCTTTCTTT.

The V call is TRBV3-1 (or the pseudogene TRBV3-2), the J call TRBJ1-1; D remains ambiguous. The CDR3 is 15 amino acids. Trimming took off 4 bases at V and 5 bases at J, with 17 bases between the two ends. Germline loops: CDR1 LGHDT, CDR2 YNNKEL (reference sequence). CDR3 sequence (DNA): TGTGCCAGCAGCCTCGGGAGACCCATGGGGACTGAAGCTTTCTTT. Translated, it gives CASSLGRPMGTEAFF.

The gene calls are TRBV14 and TRBJ2-4, with TRBD1 matching over 9 bases. Germline lookup yields CDR1 SGHDN and CDR2 FVKESK. V gave up 1 base and J gave up 6 bases; unmatched junction bases: 7. The CDR3 contains 16 residues. The CDR3 sequence is CASSQVRTGAGNIQYF. The CDR3 nucleotides are TGTGCCAGCAGCCAAGTTCGGACAGGGGCAGGAAACATTCAGTACTTC.

The chain's CDR3 is CASSYGASGKRYQETQYF. The DNA for the CDR3 is TGTGCCAGCAGTTACGGAGCAAGCGGTAAACGATACCAAGAGACCCAGTACTTC. The chain recombines TRBV6-2 or TRBV6-3 with TRBJ2-5, with D perhaps matching TRBD2 (5 bases). Germline values: CDR1 MNHEY, CDR2 SVGEGT. V was cut by 2 bases and J by 0 bases, with 19 bases left in between. This CDR3 spans 18 amino acids.

The chain joins TRBV7-9 to TRBJ1-1; no reliable D call. CDR1 and CDR2 from the germline V gene are SEHNR and FQNEAQ (reference sequence). The CDR3 contains 14 residues. The ends were cut back, 5 bases at V and 1 base at J, with 11 bases in the middle. CDR3 sequence reads: CASSAWSGNTEAFF. The CDR3 DNA reads as TGTGCCAGCAGCGCTTGGAGCGGGAACACTGAAGCTTTCTTT.

The chain couples TRBV4-3 to TRBJ1-1; weak D call: TRBD1 (6 bases). Germline V gene data show CDR1 as LGHNA and CDR2 as YSLEER. V was clipped by 0 bases and J by 2 bases, with 10 bases between them. The CDR3 covers 15 residues. CDR3 loop: CASSQDSGVNTEAFF. The DNA for the CDR3 is TGCGCCAGCAGCCAAGATTCAGGGGTAAACACTGAAGCTTTCTTT.

The CDR3 loop reads CASSDMTGTLQPQHF. In DNA, the CDR3 is TGTGCCAGCAGTGATATGACAGGGACTTTACAGCCCCAGCATTTT. The J gene is TRBJ1-5, the V gene TRBV2; 7 bases align to TRBD1. J gave up 7 bases and V 3 bases, and 9 bases lay outside the gene matches. Germline V CDR1 and CDR2: SNHLY, FYNNEI. This CDR3 is built from 15 residues.

This clone showed up just once. CDR3 sequence: CASSLPGLRGNQPQHF. CDR3 sequence (DNA): TGTGCCAGCAGCCTACCCGGGTTGAGGGGCAATCAGCCCCAGCATTTT. This rearrangement joins TRBV9 to TRBJ1-5; D is unclear. The ends were cut back, 4 bases at V and 2 bases at J, with 16 bases in the middle. The CDR3 length is 16 residues. Per the germline V gene, CDR1 is SGDLS and CDR2 is YYNGEE.

This rearrangement joins TRBV27 to TRBJ2-1; 16 bases are a match to TRBD2. J lost 9 bases, V lost 4 bases, and 9 bases had no gene match. CDR3 size: 17 residues. Germline-derived CDR1 and CDR2 are MNHEY and SMNVEV (reference sequence). CDR3 amino acids: CASSSGTSGRARSEQFF. The CDR3 nucleotides are TGTGCCAGCAGTTCGGGGACTAGCGGGAGGGCCCGGAGTGAGCAGTTCTTC.

The rearrangement joins TRBV19 to TRBJ2-7, with D tentatively TRBD2 (7 bases). This CDR3 spans 15 amino acids. Germline assignment: CDR1 LNHDA and CDR2 SQIVND (reference sequence). V was trimmed by 6 bases and J by 5 bases, leaving 20 bases between them. The CDR3 region is CASRAGGQPRDEQYF. In nucleotides, the CDR3 is TGTGCCAGTAGGGCCGGGGGGCAACCTCGCGACGAGCAGTACTTC.

The rearrangement joins TRBV6-7 to TRBJ1-2; D gene uncertain. TRBV6-7 has ORF status, its function being uncertain. V lost 6 bases to trimming and J lost 4 bases, with 18 bases between them. The CDR3 has 15 amino acids. The CDR3 here is CASREGGLLTYGYTF. Written as DNA, the CDR3 is TGTGCCAGCAGGGAGGGTGGACTCCTTACCTATGGCTACACCTTC.

The genes are TRBV19 and TRBJ1-4, with 8 bases identical to TRBD1. Unmatched junction bases numbered 7, after V lost 3 bases and J lost 7 bases. The germline gives CDR1 LNHDA, CDR2 SQIVND (reference sequence). The CDR3 runs 15 residues. The DNA of the CDR3 is TGTGCCAGTAGTATCTCGACAGGGGAGGTTGAAAAACTGTTTTTT. This codes for CASSISTGEVEKLFF.

The V call is TRBV7-9, the J call TRBJ1-1; D ambiguous. The CDR3 is made up of 12 amino acids. The V end was cut by 0 bases, the J end by 8 bases, with 7 bases between. Germline V lookup: CDR1 SEHNR, CDR2 FQNEAQ (reference sequence). As DNA, the CDR3 is TGTGCCAGCAGCTTAGCGGCAGGAGAAGCTTTCTTT. Protein: CASSLAAGEAFF.

The rearrangement uses TRBV5-1 and TRBJ2-7, with 7 bases identical to TRBD1. The CDR3 is 13 amino acids. Looked up from germline, CDR1 is SGHRS and CDR2 is YFSETQ. With V trimmed by 4 bases and J by 4 bases, 5 bases remained unmatched. The CDR3: CASSPRDRYEQYF. CDR3 nucleotide sequence: TGCGCCAGCAGCCCCCGGGACAGATACGAGCAGTACTTC.

CDR3 amino acids: CASSIGTGGGETQYF. In nucleotides, the CDR3 is TGTGCCAGTAGTATAGGGACAGGGGGGGGTGAGACCCAGTACTTC. J is TRBJ2-5 and V is TRBV19; 10 nucleotides line up with TRBD1. The CDR3 has 15 amino acids. Germline V CDR1 and CDR2: LNHDA, SQIVND (reference sequence). The V segment lost 1 base and the J segment 5 bases; nucleotides outside the gene matches: 4. Filled out from reference TRBV19 and TRBJ2-5, the complete variable domain reads DGGITQSPKYLFRKEGQNVTLSCEQNLNHDAMYWYRQDPGQGLRLIYYSQIVNDFQKGDIAEGYSVSREKKESFPLTVTSAQKNPTAFYLCASSIGTGGGETQYFGPGTRLLVL.

The rearrangement links TRBV11-2 to TRBJ2-7, with a possible D match to TRBD1 (5 bases). The CDR3 is 16 residues long. Trimming removed 5 bases at V and 1 base at J, with 18 bases between. CDR1 and CDR2 (germline): SGHAT, FQNNGV. CDR3 in DNA: TGTGCCAGCAGCGCCAAGACAGTGACTCCATCCTACGAGCAGTACTTC. Amino acid sequence: CASSAKTVTPSYEQYF. The full variable domain, rest sourced from reference TRBV11-2 and TRBJ2-7, is EAGVAQSPRYKIIEKRQSVAFWCNPISGHATLYWYQQILGQGPKLLIQFQNNGVVDDSQLPKDRFSAERLKGVDSTLKIQPAKLEDSAVYLCASSAKTVTPSYEQYFGPGTRLTVT.

The chain links TRBV28 to TRBJ1-1; D gene uncertain. Between the trimmed V and J ends, which lost 7 bases and 4 bases, there was a span of 7 bases. This CDR3 is built from 11 residues. Germline V gives CDR1 MDHEN, CDR2 SYDVKM. CDR3 bases: TGTGCCAGCATGGCAGGCACTGAAGCTTTCTTT. Protein product: CASMAGTEAFF.

The V and J genes are TRBV5-1 and TRBJ1-5; TRBD1 might be the D (5 bases). V gave up 0 bases and J gave up 7 bases, with 14 bases separating them. The CDR3 runs to 15 residues. Germline V gene lookup returns CDR1 SGHRS and CDR2 YFSETQ. This chain's CDR3 is CASSLVAGGGQPQHF. Here the CDR3 DNA reads TGCGCCAGCAGCTTGGTTGCCGGGGGAGGACAGCCCCAGCATTTT.

A single count supports this clone. The rearrangement links TRBV5-1 to TRBJ1-1; D may be TRBD1 (6 bases). Germline V gene data show CDR1 as SGHRS and CDR2 as YFSETQ. Trimming took 4 bases from V and 5 from J, leaving 15 bases between them. The CDR3 is 14 amino acids. CDR3 DNA: TGCGCCAGCAGCACGGACGCCAGGGGAACTGAAGCTTTCTTT. Its translation is CASSTDARGTEAFF.

Only one count was recorded for this clone. The V call is TRBV5-4, the J call TRBJ2-7, with 9 bases aligning to TRBD1. CDR1 SGHNT and CDR2 YYREEE come from the germline V gene (reference sequence). The CDR3 extends over 15 amino acids. The J segment lost 4 bases and the V segment lost 4 bases, leaving 9 bases of the junction unmatched. The CDR3 DNA sequence: TGTGCCAGCAGCCCTCAGGGACAGGGATTGTACGAGCAGTACTTC. Amino acids: CASSPQGQGLYEQYF.

This clone was observed a single time. V is TRBV2 and J is TRBJ2-5; D remains ambiguous. CDR1 and CDR2 from the germline V gene are SNHLY and FYNNEI. Trimming left V 7 bases short and J 3 bases short, with 12 bases between. This CDR3 spans 13 amino acids. The CDR3 is CASNYAEKETQYF. The CDR3 region has the DNA TGTGCCAGCAATTATGCAGAAAAAGAGACCCAGTACTTC.

This rearrangement joins TRBV6-6 to TRBJ1-5; 9 positions agree with TRBD1. Trimming took 5 bases from V and 3 from J; bases not matched to a gene: 2. The length of the CDR3 is 14 residues. CDR1 and CDR2 from the germline V gene are MNHNY and SVGAGI (reference sequence). CDR3 in amino acids: CASSRTGDNQPQHF. The CDR3 DNA reads as TGTGCCAGCAGTAGGACAGGGGACAATCAGCCCCAGCATTTT.

The chain links TRBV28 to TRBJ1-4; D gene uncertain. Germline V gives CDR1 MDHEN, CDR2 SYDVKM. CDR3 size: 11 residues. V shed 6 bases and J shed 6 bases, with 5 bases lying between them. The CDR3 DNA reads TGTGCCAGCAGGAGAGATGAAAAACTGTTTTTT. Translated, it gives CASRRDEKLFF.

Only a few counts were recorded for this clone. The rearrangement links TRBV15 to TRBJ2-1; TRBD2 agrees at 9 bases. Trimming removed 4 bases from V and 8 bases from J; junction bases left unmatched: 12. This CDR3 comprises 16 residues. Germline V gene lookup returns CDR1 LNHNV and CDR2 YYDKDF (reference sequence). CDR3 coding DNA: TGTGCCACCAGCACACGAGCTAGCGGGAATCTGTATGAGCAGTTCTTC. Translating gives CATSTRASGNLYEQFF.

The rearrangement uses TRBV19 and TRBJ2-1; 12 bases fit TRBD2. CDR1 and CDR2 from the germline V gene are LNHDA and SQIVND (reference sequence). The CDR3 runs to 15 residues. With V trimmed by 2 bases and J by 9 bases, 5 bases remained unmatched. In nucleotides, the CDR3 is TGTGCCAGTAGTATACCCCTAGCGGGGGGGCCTGAGCAGTTCTTC. This translates into CASSIPLAGGPEQFF.

The chain has TRBV6-1 and TRBJ2-7; tentative D call: TRBD1 (6 bases). The CDR3 runs 16 residues. V was trimmed by 2 bases and J by 2 bases, leaving 16 bases between them. CDR1 and CDR2 (germline): MNHNS, SASEGT. The CDR3 nucleotides read TGTGCCAGCAGTGAATCAGGGACACGCACACCCTACGAGCAGTACTTC. As protein: CASSESGTRTPYEQYF.

The chain carries TRBV11-3 and TRBJ1-1; D perhaps matches TRBD1 (5 bases). V shed 8 bases and J shed 1 base, with 8 bases lying between them. The length of the CDR3 is 12 residues. Germline assignment: CDR1 SGHNT and CDR2 YENEEA. CDR3 bases: TGTGCCAGCGGAGGGGAGAACACTGAAGCTTTCTTT. This gives the protein CASGGENTEAFF.